The 32 T cell receptor beta chains listed next were all sequenced from one sample in a study of shared clonotypes between healthy human individuals. Assay used: immunoSEQ multiplex PCR; TCRdb lists only in-frame clones, some missing. The sample shows millions of clones, about 95% of them seen only once. The sample was naive CD4+ T cells sorted from blood. This sample's subset: CD45RA+ positively selected. These receptors were obtained from a man aged 18 to 30 in good health.

Notes on this clone: This specimen includes other DNA sequences encoding the same CDR3. The chain has TRBV10-3 and TRBJ1-2; maybe TRBD1 (5 bases). V gave up 0 bases and J gave up 8 bases, with 10 bases separating them. Germline V gene sequence: CDR1 ENHRY, CDR2 SYGVKD. The CDR3 contains 13 residues. CDR3 residues: CAISESGLEGYTF. DNA for the CDR3: TGTGCCATCAGTGAGTCGGGACTAGAGGGCTACACCTTC.

To note about this clone: An end of the junction differs from the germline gene, which may be a read error. The rearrangement uses TRBV6-5 and TRBJ1-4; D not certain. This CDR3 is 12 amino acids long. CDR1 is MNHEY and CDR2 is SVGAGI in the germline V gene. CDR3 in DNA: TGTGCCAGCAGCAAAAACCGGGAAAAAGAGATTTTT. Its translation: CASSKNREKEIF.

V gene TRBV11-2 combines with J gene TRBJ2-1; perhaps TRBD2 as D (6 bases). V was trimmed by 5 bases and J by 6 bases, leaving 17 bases between them. This CDR3 has 15 residues. The germline V gene has CDR1 SGHAT and CDR2 FQNNGV. CDR3 bases: TGTGCCAGCAGCCTATGGAGGGCCGTCGGCAATGAGCAGTTCTTC. This codes for CASSLWRAVGNEQFF.

The V gene is TRBV5-1, the J gene TRBJ2-1; no reliable D call. This CDR3 has 14 amino acids. CDR1 is SGHRS, CDR2 YFSETQ, per germline. V was cut by 4 bases and J by 6 bases, with 14 bases left in between. The DNA of the CDR3 is TGCGCCAGCAGCCCGGGCAGTAACCCCAATGAGCAGTTCTTC. This translates into CASSPGSNPNEQFF.

The genes are TRBV2 and TRBJ1-5; TRBD1 matches at 9 bases. Germline lookup yields CDR1 SNHLY and CDR2 FYNNEI. V lost 6 bases, J lost 6 bases, and 9 bases stayed unmatched. The CDR3 is 15 amino acids. In DNA form, the CDR3 reads TGTGCCAGCAGCGAGGAGACAGGGGGGAGTCAGCCCCAGCATTTT. Its translation: CASSEETGGSQPQHF.

Turning to this clone: One end of the junction fails to match germline, which may point to a read error. The rearrangement links TRBV20-1 to TRBJ2-5; D is uncertain. The CDR3 spans 11 residues. Germline assignment: CDR1 DFQATT and CDR2 SNEGSKA (reference sequence). The CDR3 sequence is CSARFQDTQYF. CDR3 nucleotides: TGCAGTGCGAGGTTCCAAGATACCCAGTACTTC.

The CDR3 DNA reads TGTGCCAGCCGGGACGGGTTCACAGATACGCAGTATTTT. This gives the protein CASRDGFTDTQYF. This rearrangement joins TRBV6-4 to TRBJ2-3, with D tentatively TRBD1 or TRBD2 (5 bases each). This CDR3 contains 13 residues. Between the trimmed V and J ends, which lost 8 bases and 2 bases, there was a span of 11 bases. Germline CDR1 and CDR2: MRHNA and SNTAGT.

The chain joins TRBV6-6 to TRBJ2-3; D gene unclear. The V end lost 8 bases, the J end lost 2 bases, and 11 bases lay between the germline ends. The CDR3 has 13 residues. CDR1 MNHNY and CDR2 SVGAGI come from the germline V gene (reference sequence). The CDR3 DNA reads TGTGCCAGCGAGAAAGCGCCCACAGATACGCAGTATTTT. Translation gives CASEKAPTDTQYF.

The chain joins TRBV10-2 to TRBJ2-3, with D possibly being TRBD2 (6 bases). This CDR3 spans 16 amino acids. Germline CDR1 and CDR2: WSHSY and SAAADI. Trimming left V 5 bases short and J 3 bases short, with 18 bases between. CDR3 sequence: CASSTGSGDWTDTQYF. In nucleotides, the CDR3 is TGCGCCAGCAGTACCGGGTCGGGAGATTGGACAGATACGCAGTATTTT.

This sequence joins TRBV5-1 and TRBJ2-5, with D unclear. The germline V gene encodes CDR1 SGHRS and CDR2 YFSETQ. The CDR3 runs 12 residues. Trimming removed 5 bases at V and 5 bases at J, with 10 bases between. The CDR3, as DNA: TGCGCCAGCAGTCAATCGTTCGAGACCCAGTACTTC. Translating gives CASSQSFETQYF.

This chain joins TRBV7-2 and TRBJ1-5, with TRBD1 matching over 7 bases. Germline V gives CDR1 SGHTA, CDR2 FQGNSA. Unmatched junction bases numbered 9, after V lost 5 bases and J lost 14 bases. This CDR3 is built from 12 residues. CDR3 nucleotide sequence: TGTGCCAGCAGCAAATCGGGACAGTTGGAGCATTTT. It yields the protein CASSKSGQLEHF.

The chain has TRBV11-2 and TRBJ2-1, with TRBD2 matching 11 bases. CDR1 is SGHAT, CDR2 FQNNGV, per germline. This CDR3 comprises 15 residues. The trim removed 6 bases at V and 3 bases at J, leaving 4 bases unmatched. The CDR3 region has the DNA TGTGCCAGCAGTTCCGGGACTAGCGGCTACAATGAGCAGTTCTTC. Translated: CASSSGTSGYNEQFF. The full variable domain, with the rest looked up from reference TRBV11-2 and TRBJ2-1, is EAGVAQSPRYKIIEKRQSVAFWCNPISGHATLYWYQQILGQGPKLLIQFQNNGVVDDSQLPKDRFSAERLKGVDSTLKIQPAKLEDSAVYLCASSSGTSGYNEQFFGPGTRLTVL.

The V call is TRBV7-9, the J call TRBJ1-1; D uncertain. Deletions cut 0 bases from V and 1 base from J, with 6 bases between. In germline, CDR1 is SEHNR, CDR2 FQNEAQ (reference sequence). This CDR3 spans 14 amino acids. The CDR3 region has the DNA TGTGCCAGCAGCTTAGCGTTTAAGAACACTGAAGCTTTCTTT. Protein product: CASSLAFKNTEAFF.

V gene TRBV27 combines with J gene TRBJ2-2; TRBD1 aligns across 8 bases. Germline V gene lookup returns CDR1 MNHEY and CDR2 SMNVEV (reference sequence). V was pared by 6 bases and J by 3 bases, with 6 bases of the junction left unmatched. CDR3 length: 15 residues. This CDR3 reads CASRLGTGDTGELFF. Here the CDR3 DNA reads TGTGCCAGCAGATTGGGGACAGGAGACACCGGGGAGCTGTTTTTT.

In nucleotides, the CDR3 is TGTGCCAGCTCACCAACTAGCGCCAGAGAGACCCAGTACTTC. This gives the protein CASSPTSARETQYF. The J gene is TRBJ2-5, the V gene TRBV18; 7 bases fit TRBD2. Trimming cost V 2 bases and J 4 bases; bases outside gene matches: 4. Germline V CDR1 and CDR2: KGHSH, LQKENI. CDR3 length: 14 residues. Full variable domain (outside the CDR3, taken from reference TRBV18 and TRBJ2-5): NAGVMQNPRHLVRRRGQEARLRCSPMKGHSHVYWYRQLPEEGLKFMVYLQKENIIDESGMPKERFSAEFPKEGPSILRIQQVVRGDSAAYFCASSPTSARETQYFGPGTRLLVL.

J is TRBJ2-7 and V is TRBV6-5; D might be TRBD1 or TRBD2, each matching 7 bases. This CDR3 is built from 13 residues. Germline CDR1 MNHEY, CDR2 SVGAGI. V lost 5 bases and J 2 bases, leaving 10 bases between the germline ends. CDR3 amino acids: CASSQGGAYEQYF. CDR3 bases: TGTGCCAGCAGTCAGGGGGGGGCCTACGAGCAGTACTTC.

The CDR3: CASSPQGINNEQFF. CDR3 coding DNA: TGTGCCAGCAGCCCCCAGGGTATAAACAATGAGCAGTTCTTC. V and J are TRBV7-2 and TRBJ2-1; TRBD1 might be the D (5 bases). V lost 5 bases and J lost 5, with 13 bases in between. Germline V gene sequence: CDR1 SGHTA, CDR2 FQGNSA. The CDR3 length is 14 residues.

This chain uses TRBV9 with TRBJ2-7; 11 bases align to TRBD2. The CDR3 is 13 residues long. Trimming took 3 bases from V and 5 from J; bases not matched to a gene: 1. The germline V gene encodes CDR1 SGDLS and CDR2 YYNGEE. The CDR3 sequence: CASSEGLADEQYF. The CDR3 DNA sequence: TGTGCCAGCAGCGAGGGACTAGCGGACGAGCAGTACTTC.

The chain couples TRBV18 to TRBJ1-6, with no clear D. CDR1 KGHSH and CDR2 LQKENI come from the germline V gene. The CDR3 is 17 residues long. V was pared by 4 bases and J by 0 bases, with 13 bases between. CDR3 DNA sequence: TGTGCCAGCTCACAAGTCACCCTAAGCTCCTATAATTCACCCCTCCACTTT. Its protein is CASSQVTLSSYNSPLHF. The complete variable domain, with remaining parts taken from reference TRBV18 and TRBJ1-6, reads NAGVMQNPRHLVRRRGQEARLRCSPMKGHSHVYWYRQLPEEGLKFMVYLQKENIIDESGMPKERFSAEFPKEGPSILRIQQVVRGDSAAYFCASSQVTLSSYNSPLHFGNGTRLTVT.

This sequence joins TRBV6-1 and TRBJ1-1; D gene uncertain. V was trimmed by 4 bases and J by 1 base, leaving 13 bases between them. Germline V lookup: CDR1 MNHNS, CDR2 SASEGT. CDR3 length: 15 amino acids. CDR3 coding DNA: TGTGCCAGCAGTGTTCTTACCGAGAAGAACACTGAAGCTTTCTTT. Protein product: CASSVLTEKNTEAFF.

The chain employs TRBV7-2 and TRBJ2-2, with D tentatively TRBD1 (6 bases). This CDR3 contains 15 residues. Trimming took 1 base from V and 0 from J, leaving 6 bases between them. Germline V gene lookup returns CDR1 SGHTA and CDR2 FQGNSA. The CDR3 sequence: CASSLGTANTGELFF. CDR3 in DNA: TGTGCCAGCAGCTTAGGGACAGCGAACACCGGGGAGCTGTTTTTT.

This clone was observed a single time. CDR3 nucleotide sequence: TGTGCCAGCAGCTTATTTCGTTCACGGACTAGGGCCGGGGAGCTGTTTTTT. It translates to CASSLFRSRTRAGELFF. The chain employs TRBV7-2 and TRBJ2-2, with 7 bases aligning to TRBD2. The ends lost 2 bases at V and 6 bases at J; junction bases unmatched: 12. The CDR3 sequence is 17 residues long. Germline values: CDR1 SGHTA, CDR2 FQGNSA.

The rearrangement links TRBV28 to TRBJ1-1; possible D gene TRBD1, 5 bases. This CDR3 contains 14 residues. Germline lookup yields CDR1 MDHEN and CDR2 SYDVKM. The V end lost 7 bases, the J end lost 2 bases, and 14 bases lay between the germline ends. The CDR3 DNA reads TGTGCCAGCACAAGGGGCGACCCAAACACTGAAGCTTTCTTT. Protein sequence: CASTRGDPNTEAFF.

The chain is built from TRBV10-3 and TRBJ2-1; 8 bases are a match to TRBD2. V was pared by 4 bases and J by 2 bases, with 4 bases of the junction left unmatched. The germline gives CDR1 ENHRY, CDR2 SYGVKD. This CDR3 has 15 residues. CDR3 region: CAISGGSGTYNEQFF. CDR3 bases: TGTGCCATCAGTGGCGGTAGCGGGACCTACAATGAGCAGTTCTTC.

The gene calls are TRBV28 and TRBJ2-2; TRBD1 agrees at 8 bases. CDR3 length: 15 amino acids. Germline values: CDR1 MDHEN, CDR2 SYDVKM. V gave up 6 bases and J gave up 1 base; unmatched junction bases: 4. DNA for the CDR3: TGTGCCAGCAGACAGGACAGGGTGAACACCGGGGAGCTGTTTTTT. Its translation: CASRQDRVNTGELFF.

A remark on this clone: Other DNA sequences in the sample encode the same CDR3. The rearrangement joins TRBV7-2 to TRBJ2-7; D ambiguous. Trimming stripped 5 bases from V and 4 bases from J, with 9 bases between. CDR3 length: 12 amino acids. Germline CDR1 is SGHTA and CDR2 is FQGNSA. As DNA, the CDR3 is TGTGCCAGCAGCAGGAATTCTTACGAGCAGTACTTC. It codes for CASSRNSYEQYF.

The gene calls are TRBV30 and TRBJ2-3; possible D gene TRBD2, 6 bases. Germline V lookup: CDR1 GTSNPN, CDR2 SVGIG (reference sequence). The CDR3 extends over 16 amino acids. Trimming left V 0 bases short and J 6 bases short, with 19 bases between. Written as DNA, the CDR3 is TGTGCCTGGAGTGTACCCGGAGGGCTGGTGGGGGATACGCAGTATTTT. Protein sequence: CAWSVPGGLVGDTQYF.

The genes are TRBV28 and TRBJ2-7, with 9 bases lining up with TRBD1. Germline V gene data show CDR1 as MDHEN and CDR2 as SYDVKM. J lost 5 bases, V lost 2 bases, and 1 base had no gene match. The CDR3 is made up of 13 amino acids. The CDR3 DNA sequence: TGTGCCAGCAGTTTACGGGACAGGGACGAGCAGTACTTC. Its protein is CASSLRDRDEQYF.

This rearrangement joins TRBV6-6 to TRBJ2-3; TRBD1 is a possible D gene (6 bases). V lost 7 bases to trimming and J lost 4 bases, with 18 bases between them. Looked up from germline, CDR1 is MNHNY and CDR2 is SVGAGI (reference sequence). This CDR3 contains 15 residues. The CDR3 sequence: CASIQGQIDADTQYF. For the CDR3, the DNA is TGTGCCAGCATCCAAGGACAGATCGACGCAGATACGCAGTATTTT.

In DNA form, the CDR3 reads TGTGCCAGCAGCTCCCAGGGCCTAGGACCCTCTGGAAACACCATATATTTT. It is translated as CASSSQGLGPSGNTIYF. The chain uses TRBV7-6 and TRBJ1-3; perhaps TRBD1 as D (5 bases). V shed 4 bases and J shed 0 bases, with 16 bases lying between them. CDR3 length: 17 residues. Looked up from germline, CDR1 is SGHVS and CDR2 is FNYEAQ.

The V call is TRBV11-2, the J call TRBJ2-5, with D possibly matching TRBD2 (5 bases). This CDR3 is built from 15 residues. Trimming removed 1 base at V and 0 bases at J, with 9 bases between. Germline V gene lookup returns CDR1 SGHAT and CDR2 FQNNGV. This CDR3 reads CASSLVLGDQETQYF. CDR3 bases: TGTGCCAGCAGCTTAGTTTTGGGAGACCAAGAGACCCAGTACTTC.

The genes are TRBV10-2 and TRBJ2-3, with 10 bases fitting TRBD2. Germline assignment: CDR1 WSHSY and CDR2 SAAADI. The CDR3 is 18 amino acids. J lost 0 bases, V lost 0 bases, and 6 bases had no gene match. The CDR3 loop is CASSESPISGGSTDTQYF. The CDR3, as DNA: TGCGCCAGCAGTGAGTCCCCCATTAGCGGGGGGAGCACAGATACGCAGTATTTT.